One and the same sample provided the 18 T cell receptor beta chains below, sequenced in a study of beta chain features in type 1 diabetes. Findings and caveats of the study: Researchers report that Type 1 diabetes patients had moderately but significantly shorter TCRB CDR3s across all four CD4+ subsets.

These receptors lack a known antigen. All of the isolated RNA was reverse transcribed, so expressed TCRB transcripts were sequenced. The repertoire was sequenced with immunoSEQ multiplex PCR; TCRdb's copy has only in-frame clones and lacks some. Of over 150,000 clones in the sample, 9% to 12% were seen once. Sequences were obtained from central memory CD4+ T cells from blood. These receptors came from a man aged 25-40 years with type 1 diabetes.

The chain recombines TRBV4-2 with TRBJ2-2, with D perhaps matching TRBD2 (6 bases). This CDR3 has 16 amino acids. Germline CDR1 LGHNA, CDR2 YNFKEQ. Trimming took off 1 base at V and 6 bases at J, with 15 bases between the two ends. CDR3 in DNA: TGTGCCAGCAGCCAAGTCGGGATCGGGAGTGCCGGGGAGCTGTTTTTT. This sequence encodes CASSQVGIGSAGELFF.

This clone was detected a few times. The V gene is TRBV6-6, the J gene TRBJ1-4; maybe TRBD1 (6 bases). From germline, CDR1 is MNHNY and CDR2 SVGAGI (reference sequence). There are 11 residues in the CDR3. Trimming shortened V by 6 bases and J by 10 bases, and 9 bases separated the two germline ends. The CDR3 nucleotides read TGTGCCAGCAGCCCACAGGGAAAACTGTTTTTT. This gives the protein CASSPQGKLFF.

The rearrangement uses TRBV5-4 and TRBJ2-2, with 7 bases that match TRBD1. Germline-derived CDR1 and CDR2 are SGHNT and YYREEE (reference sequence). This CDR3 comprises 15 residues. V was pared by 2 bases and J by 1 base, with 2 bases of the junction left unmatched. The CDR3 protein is CASSLWTGNTGELFF. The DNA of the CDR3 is TGTGCCAGCAGCTTATGGACAGGGAACACCGGGGAGCTGTTTTTT.

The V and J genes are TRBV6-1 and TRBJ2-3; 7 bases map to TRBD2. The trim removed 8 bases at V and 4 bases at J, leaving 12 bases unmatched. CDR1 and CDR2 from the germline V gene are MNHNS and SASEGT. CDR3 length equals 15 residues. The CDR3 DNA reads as TGTGCCAGCGTTTTTACCAGCGGGACCTCAGATACGCAGTATTTT. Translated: CASVFTSGTSDTQYF.

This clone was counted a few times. CDR3 region: CASSPLTGVNTEAFF. The CDR3 bases are TGTGCCAGCAGCCCCCTGACAGGGGTGAACACTGAAGCTTTCTTT. The gene calls are TRBV5-4 and TRBJ1-1, with 8 bases that match TRBD1. V shed 4 bases and J 0 bases; nucleotides not matched to a gene: 5. Germline-derived CDR1 and CDR2 are SGHNT and YYREEE (reference sequence). The CDR3 runs 15 residues. Complete variable domain (other parts from reference TRBV5-4 and TRBJ1-1): ETGVTQSPTHLIKTRGQQVTLRCSSQSGHNTVSWYQQALGQGPQFIFQYYREEENGRGNFPPRFSGLQFPNYSSELNVNALELDDSALYLCASSPLTGVNTEAFFGQGTRLTVV.

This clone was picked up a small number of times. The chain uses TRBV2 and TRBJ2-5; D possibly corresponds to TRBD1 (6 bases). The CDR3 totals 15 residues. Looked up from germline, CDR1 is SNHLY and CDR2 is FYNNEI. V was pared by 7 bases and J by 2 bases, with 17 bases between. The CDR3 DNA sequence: TGTGCCAGCACCCCCCGGGAAGGGGGTCAAGAGACCCAGTACTTC. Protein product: CASTPREGGQETQYF.

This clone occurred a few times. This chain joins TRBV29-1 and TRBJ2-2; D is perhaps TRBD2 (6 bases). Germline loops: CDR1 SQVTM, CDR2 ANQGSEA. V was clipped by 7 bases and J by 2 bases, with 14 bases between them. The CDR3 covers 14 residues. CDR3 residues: CSAGVGFNTGELFF. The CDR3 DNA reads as TGCAGCGCGGGGGTCGGGTTTAACACCGGGGAGCTGTTTTTT.

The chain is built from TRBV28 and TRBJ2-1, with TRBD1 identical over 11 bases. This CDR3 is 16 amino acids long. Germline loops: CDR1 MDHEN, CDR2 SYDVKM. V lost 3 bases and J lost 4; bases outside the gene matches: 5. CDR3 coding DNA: TGTGCCAGCAGTTTGGGTGGGACAGGGGGTTACAATGAGCAGTTCTTC. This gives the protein CASSLGGTGGYNEQFF.

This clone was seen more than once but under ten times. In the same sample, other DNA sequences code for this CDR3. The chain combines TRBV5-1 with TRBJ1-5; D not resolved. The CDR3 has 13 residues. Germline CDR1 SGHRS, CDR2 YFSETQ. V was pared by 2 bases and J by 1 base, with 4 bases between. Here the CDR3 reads CASSFSSNQPQHF. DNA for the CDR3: TGCGCCAGCAGCTTTTCGAGCAATCAGCCCCAGCATTTT.

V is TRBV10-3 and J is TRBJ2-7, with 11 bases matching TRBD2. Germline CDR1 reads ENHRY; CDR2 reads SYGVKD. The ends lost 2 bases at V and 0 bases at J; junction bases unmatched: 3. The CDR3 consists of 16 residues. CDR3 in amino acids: CAISEGLAGGSYEQYF. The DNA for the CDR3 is TGTGCCATCAGTGAGGGGCTAGCGGGGGGCTCCTACGAGCAGTACTTC.

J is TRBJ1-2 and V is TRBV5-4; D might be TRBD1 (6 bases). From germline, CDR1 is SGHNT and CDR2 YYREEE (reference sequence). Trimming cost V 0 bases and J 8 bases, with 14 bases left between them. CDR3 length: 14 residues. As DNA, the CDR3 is TGTGCCAGCAGCTTGGATGGGCTCAGGGGCGGCTACACCTTC. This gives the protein CASSLDGLRGGYTF.

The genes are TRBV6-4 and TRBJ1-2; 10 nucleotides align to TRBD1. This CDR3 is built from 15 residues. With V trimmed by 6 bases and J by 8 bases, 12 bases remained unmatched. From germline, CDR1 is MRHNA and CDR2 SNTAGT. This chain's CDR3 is CASSPTRTGGDGYTF. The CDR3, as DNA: TGTGCCAGCAGCCCTACTAGGACAGGGGGGGACGGCTACACCTTC.

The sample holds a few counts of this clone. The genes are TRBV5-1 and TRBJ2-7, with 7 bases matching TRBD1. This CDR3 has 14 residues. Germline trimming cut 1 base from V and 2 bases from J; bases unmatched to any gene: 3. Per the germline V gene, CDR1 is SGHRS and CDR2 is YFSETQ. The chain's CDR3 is CASSLPTGTYEQYF. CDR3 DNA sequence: TGCGCCAGCAGCTTGCCGACAGGGACCTACGAGCAGTACTTC. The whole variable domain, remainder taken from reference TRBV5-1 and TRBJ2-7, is KAGVTQTPRYLIKTRGQQVTLSCSPISGHRSVSWYQQTPGQGLQFLFEYFSETQRNKGNFPGRFSGRQFSNSRSEMNVSTLELGDSALYLCASSLPTGTYEQYFGPGTRLTVT.

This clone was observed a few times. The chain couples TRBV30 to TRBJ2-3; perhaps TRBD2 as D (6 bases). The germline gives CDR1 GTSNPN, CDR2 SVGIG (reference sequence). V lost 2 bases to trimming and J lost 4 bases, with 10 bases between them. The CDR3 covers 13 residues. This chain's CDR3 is CAWSRRAADTQYF. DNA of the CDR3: TGTGCCTGGAGTAGGAGGGCGGCAGATACGCAGTATTTT.

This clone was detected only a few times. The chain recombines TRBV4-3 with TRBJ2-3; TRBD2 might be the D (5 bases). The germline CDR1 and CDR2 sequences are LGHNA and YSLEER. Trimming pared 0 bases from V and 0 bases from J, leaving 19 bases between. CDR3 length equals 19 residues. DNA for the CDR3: TGCGCCAGCAGCCAAGATTGTACCCGGGCCGGCGGGAGCACAGATACGCAGTATTTT. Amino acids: CASSQDCTRAGGSTDTQYF.

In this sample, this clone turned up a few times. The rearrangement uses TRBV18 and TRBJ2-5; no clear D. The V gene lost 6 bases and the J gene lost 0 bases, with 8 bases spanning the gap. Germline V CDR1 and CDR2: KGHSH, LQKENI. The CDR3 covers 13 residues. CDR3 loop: CASSLDNQETQYF. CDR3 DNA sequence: TGTGCCAGCTCCCTCGACAACCAAGAGACCCAGTACTTC.

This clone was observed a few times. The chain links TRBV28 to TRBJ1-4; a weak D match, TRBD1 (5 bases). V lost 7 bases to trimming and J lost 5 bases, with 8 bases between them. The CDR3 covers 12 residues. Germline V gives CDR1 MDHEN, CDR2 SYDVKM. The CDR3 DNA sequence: TGTGCCAGCAATACAGGAAATGAAAAACTGTTTTTT. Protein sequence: CASNTGNEKLFF.

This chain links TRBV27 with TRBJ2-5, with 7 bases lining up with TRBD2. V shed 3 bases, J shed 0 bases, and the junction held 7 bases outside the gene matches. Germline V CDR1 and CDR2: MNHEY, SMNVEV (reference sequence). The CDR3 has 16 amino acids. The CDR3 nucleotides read TGTGCCAGCAGTTTGTCGGGGGGAGCGTACCAAGAGACCCAGTACTTC. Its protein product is CASSLSGGAYQETQYF.